This TCR beta chain came from a study of blood T cell repertoires in COVID-19. Profiling relied on immunoSEQ multiplex PCR, and the TCRdb table lists in-frame clones only, not all of them. The table records about 64,000 clones, approximately 78% of them present only once. Trimming pared 3 bases from V and 0 bases from J, leaving 2 bases between. There are 12 residues in the CDR3. Germline CDR1 is WNHNN and CDR2 is SYGVQD (reference sequence). The sequenced sample was peripheral blood. This clonotype originated in a human donor in a cohort sampled during active COVID-19. The chain uses TRBV10-1 and TRBJ1-1; D is unresolved. CDR3 nucleotide sequence: TGCGCCAGCAGTGATATGAACACTGAAGCTTTCTTT. Translating gives CASSDMNTEAFF.